This entry lists 4 T cell receptor beta chains sequenced from one sample in a study of molecular identifiers for immune sequencing clone quantification. TCRdb reanalysed the PCR reads using MiXCR and keeps one entry per CDR3 protein. The table includes about 630,000 distinct CDR3 sequences, roughly 27% detected once. Sequenced material: naive CD8+ T cells from blood, with Jurkat cell RNA spiked in. The subset is: FACS-sorted CD8+CD4-CCR7+CD45RA+ naive T cells. Receptors originate from a human donor in good health. Some libraries in this study had Jurkat cell RNA spiked in.

This clonotype has ten or more counts. V gene TRBV15 combines with J gene TRBJ2-6; D is undetermined. Deletions cut 0 bases from V and 2 bases from J, with 5 bases between. The CDR3 is made up of 15 amino acids. Germline values: CDR1 LNHNV, CDR2 YYDKDF (reference sequence). DNA of the CDR3: TGTGCCACCAGCAGAGATTTCACTGGGGCCAACGTCCTGACTTTC. It yields the protein CATSRDFTGANVLTF. The complete variable domain, with remaining parts taken from reference TRBV15 and TRBJ2-6, reads DAMVIQNPRYQVTQFGKPVTLSCSQTLNHNVMYWYQQKSSQAPKLLFHYYDKDFNNEADTPDNFQSRRPNTSFCFLDIRSPGLGDTAMYLCATSRDFTGANVLTFGAGSRLTVL.

This clonotype was seen more than once but under ten times. The gene calls are TRBV19 and TRBJ2-5, with no clear D. The CDR3 runs 14 residues. Germline V gene sequence: CDR1 LNHDA, CDR2 SQIVND (reference sequence). V shed 5 bases and J shed 4 bases, with 14 bases lying between them. CDR3 protein: CASSPSSSRETQYF. CDR3 DNA sequence: TGTGCCAGTAGTCCCTCGTCCTCCCGAGAGACCCAGTACTTC. Combining the CDR3 with reference TRBV19 and TRBJ2-5 gives the whole variable domain DGGITQSPKYLFRKEGQNVTLSCEQNLNHDAMYWYRQDPGQGLRLIYYSQIVNDFQKGDIAEGYSVSREKKESFPLTVTSAQKNPTAFYLCASSPSSSRETQYFGPGTRLLVL.

This clonotype has more than one count but fewer than ten. A junction boundary mismatches the germline segment, possibly from a read error. The gene calls are TRBV6-5 and TRBJ2-7; 9 bases agree with TRBD1. CDR1 and CDR2 from the germline V gene are MNHEY and SVGAGI. This CDR3 spans 14 amino acids. CDR3 DNA: TGTGCCAGCAGTCCCGGGACAGGGTACTACGCGCAGTACTTC. Protein product: CASSPGTGYYAQYF.

With regard to this clonotype: As the CDR3 is not closed by the conserved phenylalanine or tryptophan, this likely results from a read error. V is TRBV4-3 and J is TRBJ2-1, with 8 bases that match TRBD1. CDR3 size: 16 residues. Per the germline V gene, CDR1 is LGHNA and CDR2 is YSLEER. Losses at the gene ends were 0 bases for V and 6 bases for J; bases not matched to a gene: 7. The CDR3 loop reads CASSQDRGGTGNEQFL. The CDR3 DNA is TGCGCCAGCAGCCAAGATCGAGGCGGGACAGGCAATGAGCAGTTCCTC.